These 28 T cell receptor beta chains originate from one sample sequenced in a study of chemoradiotherapy in HPV16-positive cancers. TCRdb's copy holds only in-frame clones and misses some; the assay was immunoSEQ multiplex PCR. Here the sample spans 20,000 to 25,000 clones, approximately 89% being singletons. The sample consisted of blood, taken from a patient who underwent chemoradiotherapy. These receptors were collected from a human donor with HPV-associated anogenital cancer.

The rearrangement joins TRBV7-9 to TRBJ1-2; a weak D match, TRBD1 (6 bases). The CDR3 loop spans 14 amino acids. Germline CDR1 reads SEHNR; CDR2 reads FQNEAQ (reference sequence). V was clipped by 1 base and J by 0 bases, with 6 bases between them. CDR3 sequence reads: CASSLDRANYGYTF. The CDR3 DNA reads as TGTGCCAGCAGCTTAGACAGGGCTAACTATGGCTACACCTTC.

The V call is TRBV13, the J call TRBJ1-1; 7 bases map to TRBD1. The CDR3 consists of 14 residues. Germline CDR1 is PRHDT and CDR2 is FYEKMQ (reference sequence). With 6 bases clipped from V and 1 base from J, the junction kept 5 bases outside the gene matches. The CDR3 reads CASSPTGRNTEAFF. DNA for the CDR3: TGTGCCAGCAGTCCGACAGGGAGGAACACTGAAGCTTTCTTT. The full variable domain, completed using reference TRBV13 and TRBJ1-1, is AAGVIQSPRHLIKEKRETATLKCYPIPRHDTVYWYQQGPGQDPQFLISFYEKMQSDKGSIPDRFSAQQFSDYHSELNMSSLELGDSALYFCASSPTGRNTEAFFGQGTRLTVV.

The V gene is TRBV28, the J gene TRBJ2-1; 14 bases map to TRBD2. Unmatched junction bases numbered 3, after V lost 4 bases and J lost 7 bases. The CDR3 spans 15 residues. Germline CDR1 reads MDHEN; CDR2 reads SYDVKM. The CDR3 sequence: CASSSWTSGGNEQFF. CDR3 in DNA: TGTGCCAGCAGTTCCTGGACTAGCGGGGGGAATGAGCAGTTCTTC. Looking up the rest from reference TRBV28 and TRBJ2-1 gives the full variable domain: DVKVTQSSRYLVKRTGEKVFLECVQDMDHENMFWYRQDPGLGLRLIYFSYDVKMKEKGDIPEGYSVSREKKERFSLILESASTNQTSMYLCASSSWTSGGNEQFFGPGTRLTVL.

The rearrangement links TRBV11-2 to TRBJ2-1; no reliable D call. The CDR3 is made up of 12 amino acids. Germline values: CDR1 SGHAT, CDR2 FQNNGV. Trimming shortened V by 5 bases and J by 7 bases, and 9 bases separated the two germline ends. CDR3 nucleotide sequence: TGTGCCAGCAGCCGAATCGGAAATGAGCAGTTCTTC. This sequence encodes CASSRIGNEQFF.

The genes are TRBV19 and TRBJ2-1; 9 positions agree with TRBD2. The germline CDR1 and CDR2 sequences are LNHDA and SQIVND (reference sequence). CDR3 size: 18 residues. V was clipped by 4 bases and J by 2 bases; unmatched bases: 12. CDR3 in amino acids: CASSTTRRLAVTYNEQFF. In DNA form, the CDR3 reads TGTGCCAGTAGTACGACCCGCCGACTAGCGGTTACCTACAATGAGCAGTTCTTC.

The chain carries TRBV6-5 and TRBJ2-5, with D uncertain. The tail of the sequence fits TRBJ2-7 better, so the J call may be wrong. CDR3 length equals 13 residues. The V gene's germline CDR1 is MNHEY and CDR2 SVGAGI. For the CDR3, the DNA is TGTGCCAGTACTCAGGTCAGTCCCTACGAGCAGTACTTC. It translates to CASTQVSPYEQYF.

The chain employs TRBV5-1 and TRBJ2-3; 8 bases match TRBD1. Trimming at V came to 3 bases and at J to 4 bases, leaving 4 bases not matched to a gene. The CDR3 has 14 residues. Per germline, CDR1 SGHRS and CDR2 YFSETQ. CDR3 in amino acids: CASSSTGVADTQYF. The CDR3 DNA is TGCGCCAGCAGCTCGACAGGGGTGGCAGATACGCAGTATTTT.

V is TRBV28 and J is TRBJ1-4; the D gene is possibly TRBD1 (6 bases). Germline CDR1 and CDR2: MDHEN and SYDVKM. The CDR3 consists of 13 residues. Trimming left V 6 bases short and J 7 bases short, with 12 bases between. CDR3 nucleotides: TGTGCCAGCAGCCCAGGGGTTGGTGAAAAACTGTTTTTT. Encoded protein: CASSPGVGEKLFF.

The chain couples TRBV4-3 to TRBJ2-1; 13 bases match TRBD2. There are 15 residues in the CDR3. Germline V gene data show CDR1 as LGHNA and CDR2 as YSLEER. After removal of 5 bases from V and 6 bases from J, the junction contained 4 bases not matched to a gene. The CDR3 is CASSLGLAGTNEQFF. The CDR3 nucleotides are TGCGCCAGCAGCTTGGGACTAGCGGGAACCAATGAGCAGTTCTTC.

The genes are TRBV5-1 and TRBJ2-3; 15 bases map to TRBD2. Germline-derived CDR1 and CDR2 are SGHRS and YFSETQ. The CDR3 sequence is 18 residues long. With 4 bases clipped from V and 0 bases from J, the junction kept 6 bases outside the gene matches. DNA of the CDR3: TGCGCCAGCAGCGGGACTAGCGGGAGGATGGCTAGCACAGATACGCAGTATTTT. This translates into CASSGTSGRMASTDTQYF.

This chain connects TRBV19 to TRBJ2-2; TRBD1 matches at 7 bases. The CDR3 has 16 amino acids. The V gene end was trimmed by 6 bases and the J gene end by 0 bases; junction bases not matched to a gene: 7. CDR1 is LNHDA and CDR2 is SQIVND in the germline V gene (reference sequence). Written as DNA, the CDR3 is TGTGCCAGTAGCCGCCCCGGACAGGCGAACACCGGGGAGCTGTTTTTT. Translated, it gives CASSRPGQANTGELFF.

This chain connects TRBV7-9 to TRBJ1-1; the D gene is possibly TRBD1 (5 bases). The V end was cut by 11 bases, the J end by 1 base, with 14 bases between. CDR1 is SEHNR, CDR2 FQNEAQ, per germline (reference sequence). This CDR3 has 13 residues. This CDR3 is CAVRVTANTEAFF. As DNA, the CDR3 is TGTGCCGTTAGGGTGACAGCGAACACTGAAGCTTTCTTT.

The chain recombines TRBV2 with TRBJ2-1, with 10 bases identical to TRBD2. The germline V gene encodes CDR1 SNHLY and CDR2 FYNNEI. Germline trimming cut 7 bases from V and 4 bases from J; bases unmatched to any gene: 4. The CDR3 is 14 residues long. CDR3 protein: CASIRTSGYNEQFF. In DNA form, the CDR3 reads TGTGCCAGCATAAGGACTAGCGGTTACAATGAGCAGTTCTTC.

The V gene is TRBV5-1, the J gene TRBJ1-1; D gene ambiguous. The CDR3 totals 15 residues. V shed 0 bases and J shed 0 bases, with 9 bases lying between them. Germline CDR1 and CDR2: SGHRS and YFSETQ. This chain's CDR3 is CASSLGTSMNTEAFF. For the CDR3, the DNA is TGCGCCAGCAGCTTGGGTACAAGCATGAACACTGAAGCTTTCTTT.

This clone was counted once. The chain couples TRBV27 to TRBJ2-7, with 8 positions matching TRBD2. This CDR3 has 16 residues. V was clipped by 5 bases and J by 1 base; unmatched bases: 10. The germline CDR1 and CDR2 sequences are MNHEY and SMNVEV (reference sequence). The CDR3 is CASSRGGWSLSYEQYF. The CDR3 nucleotides read TGTGCCAGCAGTCGGGGGGGTTGGTCCTTATCCTACGAGCAGTACTTC.

CDR3: CASDAHETGLTSYNEQFF. In DNA, the CDR3 is TGTGCCAGTGACGCGCACGAAACAGGGCTTACCTCCTACAATGAGCAGTTCTTC. The genes are TRBV19 and TRBJ2-1, with D perhaps matching TRBD1 (6 bases). The V and J ends lost 8 bases and 0 bases respectively, with 23 bases between them. The CDR3 has 18 amino acids. Germline CDR1 reads LNHDA; CDR2 reads SQIVND (reference sequence).

This clone is a singleton in its sample. V and J are TRBV7-2 and TRBJ1-4; possibly TRBD1 for D (6 bases). Germline loops: CDR1 SGHTA, CDR2 FQGNSA. V shed 2 bases and J shed 0 bases, with 7 bases lying between them. The CDR3 extends over 15 amino acids. Here the CDR3 reads CASSLSGATNEKLFF. Written as DNA, the CDR3 is TGTGCCAGCAGCTTATCAGGGGCAACTAATGAAAAACTGTTTTTT.

The rearrangement uses TRBV10-3 and TRBJ2-1, with 10 positions matching TRBD2. CDR3 length: 16 residues. V gave up 7 bases and J gave up 10 bases; unmatched junction bases: 16. Germline V CDR1 and CDR2: ENHRY, SYGVKD. In DNA, the CDR3 is TGTGCCATCACCAGCGGGGGGGCTAACGGGTCATCGGAGCAGTTCTTC. Residues: CAITSGGANGSSEQFF.

CDR3 in amino acids: CASSPLDREPRDTQYF. In nucleotides, the CDR3 is TGTGCCAGCAGCCCTCTGGACAGGGAACCCCGGGATACGCAGTATTTT. The rearrangement uses TRBV21-1 and TRBJ2-3; the DNA was not compared with TRBD1, the D call given in the table. TRBV21-1 is reported as a pseudogene. This CDR3 spans 16 amino acids.

The chain combines TRBV7-9 with TRBJ2-1; no clear D. Germline CDR1 SEHNR, CDR2 FQNEAQ (reference sequence). CDR3 length: 17 residues. Between the trimmed V and J ends, which lost 6 bases and 10 bases, there was a span of 28 bases. CDR3 DNA: TGTGCCAGCAGTTCTCTTAGTGCGACACCTACCAGTGGGGAGCAGTTCTTC. It encodes CASSSLSATPTSGEQFF.

In this sample, this clone turned up once. The V call is TRBV11-1, the J call TRBJ2-1; TRBD2 agrees at 7 bases. The germline V gene has CDR1 SGHAT and CDR2 FQDESV (reference sequence). The CDR3 runs to 16 residues. V was clipped by 5 bases and J by 0 bases; unmatched bases: 7. The CDR3 nucleotides read TGTGCCAGCAGCCCCGGGGGGAGGGGCTCCTACAATGAGCAGTTCTTC. Translation gives CASSPGGRGSYNEQFF.

V gene TRBV7-2 combines with J gene TRBJ1-1; no clear D gene. CDR3 size: 11 residues. From germline, CDR1 is SGHTA and CDR2 FQGNSA. V was pared by 5 bases and J by 9 bases, with 10 bases between. The CDR3 sequence is CASSTRYQAFF. CDR3 sequence (DNA): TGTGCCAGCAGCACAAGGTACCAAGCTTTCTTT.

The chain links TRBV9 to TRBJ1-1; no clear D gene. Germline V CDR1 and CDR2: SGDLS, YYNGEE. This CDR3 has 14 amino acids. Trimming shortened V by 4 bases and J by 2 bases, and 12 bases separated the two germline ends. CDR3 loop: CASSSAAPNTEAFF. The DNA for the CDR3 is TGTGCCAGCAGCTCTGCGGCACCAAACACTGAAGCTTTCTTT. Looking up the rest from reference TRBV9 and TRBJ1-1 gives the full variable domain: DSGVTQTPKHLITATGQRVTLRCSPRSGDLSVYWYQQSLDQGLQFLIQYYNGEERAKGNILERFSAQQFPDLHSELNLSSLELGDSALYFCASSSAAPNTEAFFGQGTRLTVV.

The chain uses TRBV19 and TRBJ2-1; D may be TRBD2 (5 bases). V lost 10 bases to trimming and J lost 9 bases, with 22 bases between them. The CDR3 totals 14 residues. From germline, CDR1 is LNHDA and CDR2 SQIVND (reference sequence). Written as DNA, the CDR3 is TGTGCCACCACATTGGCCCTGAGGGTGAGTGAGCAGTTCTTC. Its translation is CATTLALRVSEQFF.

This clone is a singleton in its sample. The chain has TRBV19 and TRBJ2-3; D remains ambiguous. The germline CDR1 and CDR2 sequences are LNHDA and SQIVND (reference sequence). V lost 6 bases and J 0 bases, leaving 10 bases between the germline ends. The CDR3 is 14 residues long. Written as DNA, the CDR3 is TGTGCCAGTAGCCACGTGGATAGCACAGATACGCAGTATTTT. This translates into CASSHVDSTDTQYF.

This clone appeared a single time. This chain uses TRBV13 with TRBJ1-1; TRBD1 aligns across 9 bases. CDR3 size: 13 residues. With V trimmed by 5 bases and J by 6 bases, 4 bases remained unmatched. Germline V gives CDR1 PRHDT, CDR2 FYEKMQ (reference sequence). The CDR3, as DNA: TGTGCCAGCAGCGCGGACAGGGGATCTGAAGCTTTCTTT. It specifies CASSADRGSEAFF.

The rearrangement links TRBV7-2 to TRBJ1-5; no definite D call. The V end lost 3 bases, the J end lost 2 bases, and 11 bases lay between the germline ends. The CDR3 runs to 15 residues. Germline V gives CDR1 SGHTA, CDR2 FQGNSA. In nucleotides, the CDR3 is TGTGCCAGCAGCTTGGGAGGGATCGGCAATCAGCCCCAGCATTTT. The encoded protein is CASSLGGIGNQPQHF.

The V and J genes are TRBV7-7 and TRBJ1-1; no firm D call. CDR1 is SSHAT and CDR2 is FNYEAQ in the germline V gene (reference sequence). The CDR3 has 13 residues. Trimming took off 2 bases at V and 1 base at J, with 5 bases between the two ends. This chain's CDR3 is CASSLKRNTEAFF. The CDR3 coding sequence is TGTGCCAGCAGCTTAAAACGGAACACTGAAGCTTTCTTT.